These 3 T cell receptor beta chains came from one sample sequenced in a study of cytomegalovirus exposure and HLA in healthy donors. Amplification used 60 Vbeta primers and 13 Jbeta primers. The table came from immunoSEQ multiplex PCR; TCRdb's copy has only in-frame clones and leaves some out. This sample has more than 65,000 clones, with 74% found just once. The sample comprised PBMCs. Source of these receptors: a woman aged 45 to 65 in good health and CMV-seropositive.

V is TRBV30 and J is TRBJ2-3, with 8 bases lining up with TRBD1. The V gene end was trimmed by 5 bases and the J gene end by 4 bases; junction bases not matched to a gene: 5. This CDR3 has 13 residues. The V gene's germline CDR1 is GTSNPN and CDR2 SVGIG (reference sequence). The CDR3 DNA follows: TGTGCCTGGGAGACAGGGGATTCAGATACGCAGTATTTT. Its protein is CAWETGDSDTQYF.

CDR3 in DNA: TGTGCCAGCAGTTCAAGACTAGCGGGGTTCTCCTACGAGCAGTACTTC. As protein: CASSSRLAGFSYEQYF. This chain uses TRBV27 with TRBJ2-7; 11 positions match TRBD2. V shed 4 bases, J shed 0 bases, and the junction held 5 bases outside the gene matches. This CDR3 spans 16 amino acids. The germline gives CDR1 MNHEY, CDR2 SMNVEV (reference sequence).

This clone has a single count. The chain has TRBV7-8 and TRBJ2-1; TRBD2 might be the D (6 bases). V lost 0 bases and J lost 3, with 12 bases in between. The germline CDR1 and CDR2 sequences are SGHVS and FQNEAQ. The CDR3 spans 16 residues. The CDR3 reads CASSLAVGGVYNEQFF. DNA for the CDR3: TGTGCCAGCAGCTTAGCGGTGGGCGGGGTCTACAATGAGCAGTTCTTC.